These 4 T cell receptor beta chains originate from one sample sequenced in a study of low-dose radiotherapy and immunotherapy resistance in tumors. Primers targeting TRAV and TRBV primed first-strand cDNA, covering alpha and beta chains. The authors ran 20 PCR cycles to amplify TCRs with a constant-region primer and V-primer adapter. TCRdb passed the reads through MiXCR, listing each CDR3 protein once. The repertoire holds more than 70,000 distinct CDR3 sequences, 31% seen once, with around 10% in the top ten. As to time point: before trial treatment. Here the sequenced sample was PBMCs, taken before treatment. The receptors here all came from a female donor with ovarian cancer.

This clonotype was counted at least ten times. This chain connects TRBV10-3 to TRBJ1-1, with no clear D. The CDR3 has 13 amino acids. Germline CDR1 is ENHRY and CDR2 is SYGVKD. Trimming left V 11 bases short and J 4 bases short, with 17 bases between. CDR3 DNA sequence: TGTGCCGCTAGAGGTAGAAATAGCACTGAAGCTTTCTTT. It translates to CAARGRNSTEAFF.

The J gene is TRBJ1-2, the V gene TRBV6-2 or TRBV6-3; 11 bases are shared with TRBD1. CDR1 and CDR2 from the germline V gene are MNHEY and SVGEGT. This CDR3 is built from 15 residues. J was trimmed by 0 bases and V by 6 bases; bases with no gene match: 3. CDR3 protein: CASRRGQGANYGYTF. The CDR3 DNA is TGTGCCAGCAGGAGGGGACAGGGGGCTAACTATGGCTACACCTTC.

This clonotype was seen at least ten times. This sequence joins TRBV7-2 and TRBJ2-3, with 10 bases lining up with TRBD2. CDR3 length equals 16 residues. The V and J ends lost 5 bases and 8 bases, in that order; junction bases with no gene match: 13. Germline CDR1 is SGHTA and CDR2 is FQGNSA. Here the CDR3 reads CASSPGPRTSGGTQYF. The CDR3 coding sequence is TGTGCCAGCAGCCCCGGACCCCGGACTAGCGGTGGTACGCAGTATTTT.

This clonotype was recorded at least ten times. The chain carries TRBV2 and TRBJ2-7; 11 bases are a match to TRBD2. Germline V gene lookup returns CDR1 SNHLY and CDR2 FYNNEI. The V and J ends lost 7 bases and 5 bases, in that order; junction bases with no gene match: 7. CDR3 size: 14 residues. CDR3 bases: TGTGCCAGCAACTTACTAGCGGGAGACGACGAGCAGTACTTC. As protein: CASNLLAGDDEQYF.